The source of this TCR beta chain is a study of T cell repertoires in cytomegalovirus infection. Overall study: Alongside well-studied HLA-B-restricted CMV epitopes, recently identified HLA-C-restricted CMV epitopes were also used. Matching HLA type, along with CMV infection, was indicated by public TCR beta signatures.

This clonotype was counted a few times. Its antigen remains unidentified. TCRdb reprocessed the reads via MiXCR and lists one record per CDR3 protein. There are hundreds of thousands of distinct CDR3 sequences in the sample; roughly 30% occur only once, and around 15% lies in the top ten. Germline V CDR1 and CDR2: MNHEY, SVGAGI. Deletions cut 4 bases from V and 4 bases from J, with 10 bases between. The CDR3 is 13 amino acids. General study findings and limits: HLA-C-restricted CMV clonotypes gave the most frequent clonotype in two of eight donors.

The gene calls are TRBV6-5 and TRBJ1-1; D possibly corresponds to TRBD1 (5 bases). The TCR originated in a human donor in good health (CMV status not recorded). Some clones in this sample may be carry-over from other donors' samples. The specimen comprised cultured CD8+ T cells from PBMCs, sampled from culture after CMV antigen stimulation. The chain's CDR3 is CASSLQVTTEAFF. The CDR3 region has the DNA TGTGCCAGCAGTTTACAGGTAACCACTGAAGCTTTCTTT.